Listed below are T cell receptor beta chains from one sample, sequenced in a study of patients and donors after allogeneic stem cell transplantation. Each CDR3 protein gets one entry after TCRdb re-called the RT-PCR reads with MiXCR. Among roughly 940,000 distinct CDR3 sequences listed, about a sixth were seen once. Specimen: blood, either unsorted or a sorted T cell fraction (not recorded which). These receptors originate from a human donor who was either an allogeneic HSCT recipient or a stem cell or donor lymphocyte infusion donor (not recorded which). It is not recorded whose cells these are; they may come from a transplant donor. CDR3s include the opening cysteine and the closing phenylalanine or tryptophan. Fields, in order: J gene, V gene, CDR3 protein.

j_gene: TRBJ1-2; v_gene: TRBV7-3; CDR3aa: CASSSSGQGGNGYTF
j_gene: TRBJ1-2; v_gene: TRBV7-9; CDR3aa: CASSQDRRNYGYTF
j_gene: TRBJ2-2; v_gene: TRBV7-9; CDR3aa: CASSLDRPYTGELFF
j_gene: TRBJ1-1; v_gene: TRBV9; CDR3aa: CASSPPNGVPEAFF
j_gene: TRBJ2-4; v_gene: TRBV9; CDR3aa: CASSPRQDLAKNIQYF
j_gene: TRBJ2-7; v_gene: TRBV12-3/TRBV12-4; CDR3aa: CASRYGTSSSYEQYF
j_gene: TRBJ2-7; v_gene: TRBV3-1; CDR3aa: CASSSGLEFYEQYF
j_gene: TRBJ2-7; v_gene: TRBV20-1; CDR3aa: CSATRATSGRRTYEQYF
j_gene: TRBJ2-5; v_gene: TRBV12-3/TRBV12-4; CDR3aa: CASAGRETQYF
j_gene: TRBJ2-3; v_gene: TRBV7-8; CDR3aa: CASSLEGQVLSTDTQYF
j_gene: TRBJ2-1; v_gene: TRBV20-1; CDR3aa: CSAFSGRRQFF
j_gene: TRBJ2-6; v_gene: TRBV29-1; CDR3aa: CSVWSGSGANVLTF
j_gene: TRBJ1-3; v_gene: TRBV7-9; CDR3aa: CASSLADRRNTIYF
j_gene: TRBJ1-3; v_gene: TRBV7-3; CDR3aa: CASSLKRRWGTAGNTIYF
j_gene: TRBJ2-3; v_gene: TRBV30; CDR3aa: CAWSPGQSTQYF
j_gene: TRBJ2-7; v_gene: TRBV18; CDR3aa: CASSQGRYTYEQYF
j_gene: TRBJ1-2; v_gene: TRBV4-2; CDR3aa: CACSQNDRGRVTYGYTF
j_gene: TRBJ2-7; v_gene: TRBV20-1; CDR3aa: CSAITGQTYEQYF
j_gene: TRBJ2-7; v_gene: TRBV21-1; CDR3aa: CASRKGISYEQYF
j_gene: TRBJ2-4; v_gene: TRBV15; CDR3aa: CATSRDPGQGNIQYF
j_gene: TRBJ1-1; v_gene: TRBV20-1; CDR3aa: CSAREGSGNTEAFF
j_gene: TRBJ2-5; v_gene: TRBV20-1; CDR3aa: CSAKGSRSPQETQYF
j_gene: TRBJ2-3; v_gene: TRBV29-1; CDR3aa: CSVPQRGGTQYF
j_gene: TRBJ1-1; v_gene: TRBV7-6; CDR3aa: CASINPLMNTEAFF
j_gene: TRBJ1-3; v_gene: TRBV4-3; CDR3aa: CASSQDTGQGVPGNTIYF
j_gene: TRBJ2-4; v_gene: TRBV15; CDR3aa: CATSGEKTNQNIQYF
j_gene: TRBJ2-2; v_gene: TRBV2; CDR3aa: CASHPPSKNTGELFF
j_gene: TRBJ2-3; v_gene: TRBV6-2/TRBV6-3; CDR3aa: CASSYLPGLAGDTQYF
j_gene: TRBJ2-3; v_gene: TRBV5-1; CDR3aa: CASSDSHGRGTDTQYF
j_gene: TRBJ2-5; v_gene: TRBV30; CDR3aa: CAWTPVASSGETQYF
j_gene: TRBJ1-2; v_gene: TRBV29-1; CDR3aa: CSVYIQGAGGYTF
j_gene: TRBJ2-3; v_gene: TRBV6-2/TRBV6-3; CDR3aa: CASRLRDRPSDTQYF
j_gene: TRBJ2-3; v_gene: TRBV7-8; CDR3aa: CASSLSGRDRGPDTQYF
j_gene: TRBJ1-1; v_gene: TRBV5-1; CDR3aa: CASSSLTANTEAFF
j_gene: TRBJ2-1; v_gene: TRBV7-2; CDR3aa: CASSSSGTIYEQFF
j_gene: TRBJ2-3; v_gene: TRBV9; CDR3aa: CASGAAGGQADTQYF
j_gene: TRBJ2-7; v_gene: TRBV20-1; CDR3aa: CSARVRGTYEQYF
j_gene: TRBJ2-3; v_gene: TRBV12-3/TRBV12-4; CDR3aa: CASSTSGSDTQYF
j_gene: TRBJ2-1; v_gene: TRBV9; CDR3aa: CASSVGGTSLNEQFF
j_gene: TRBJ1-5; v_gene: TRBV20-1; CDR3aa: CSASQVGGNQPQHF
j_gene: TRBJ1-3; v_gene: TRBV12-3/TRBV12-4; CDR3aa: CASSLLGQGNTIYF
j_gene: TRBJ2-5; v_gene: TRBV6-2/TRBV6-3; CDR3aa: CASSDGTSGGETQYF
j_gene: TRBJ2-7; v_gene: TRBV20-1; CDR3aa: CSAREGLLSYEQYF
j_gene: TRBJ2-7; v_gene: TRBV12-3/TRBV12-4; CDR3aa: CASSLEGAGGYAYEQYF
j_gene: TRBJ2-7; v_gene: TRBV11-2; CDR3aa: CASGQVIYEQYF
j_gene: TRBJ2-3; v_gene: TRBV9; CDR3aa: CASSDSGRGDTQYF
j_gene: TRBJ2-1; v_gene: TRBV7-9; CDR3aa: CASSIGQGVAADEQFF
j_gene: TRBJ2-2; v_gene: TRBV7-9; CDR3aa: CASPPPSRGTGELFF
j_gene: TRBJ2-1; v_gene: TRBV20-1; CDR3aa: CSARARFQPEPYNEQFF
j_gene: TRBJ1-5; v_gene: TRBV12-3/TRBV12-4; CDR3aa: CASSFWEGNNQPQHF
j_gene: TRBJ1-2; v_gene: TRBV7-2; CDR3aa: CASSLGGLTLDGYTF
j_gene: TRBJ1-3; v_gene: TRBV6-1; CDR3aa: CASSRDSSVAGNTIYF
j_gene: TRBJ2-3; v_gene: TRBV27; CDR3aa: CASSRGQGSADTQYF
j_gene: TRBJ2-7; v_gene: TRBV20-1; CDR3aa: CSASPHSGTGSNEQYF
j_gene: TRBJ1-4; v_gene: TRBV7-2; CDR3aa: CASSADRGKNEKLFF
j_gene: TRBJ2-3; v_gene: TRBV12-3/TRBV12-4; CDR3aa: CAVGWVPTDTQYF
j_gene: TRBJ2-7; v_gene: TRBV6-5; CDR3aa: CASSYSGQGNPYF
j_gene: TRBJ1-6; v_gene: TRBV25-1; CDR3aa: CASSESFGQGYSPLHF
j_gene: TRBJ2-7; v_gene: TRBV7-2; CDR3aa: CASSLEGAFTYEQYF
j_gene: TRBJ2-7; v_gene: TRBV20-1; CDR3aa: CSAPYGNGLLHEQYF